The next 24 T cell receptor beta chains were all read from a single sample in a study of Ad26.COV2.S vaccination and SARS-CoV-2 variants. The treatment: some 19 received Ad26.COV2.S at low or high dose, single or two shots; about 5 received placebo; per-sample allocation not given. Samples came from day 63 after the first vaccine or placebo injection. Sequencing used immunoSEQ multiplex PCR; TCRdb keeps in-frame clones, though not all of them. This sample carries about 440,000 clones, around 91% of them seen once, and the ten largest clones take around 4.5%. This sample comprised peripheral blood, obtained in a trial of Ad26.COV2.S vaccine versus placebo. Source of these receptors: a person aged 18-60 years who received the Ad26.COV2.S COVID-19 vaccine or a placebo.

CDR3 coding DNA: TGTGCCAGCAGCTGGGGGGGACAGTCAGATACGCAGTATTTT. Protein sequence: CASSWGGQSDTQYF. The chain combines TRBV5-8 with TRBJ2-3; D may match TRBD1 or TRBD2 (7 bases each). The V end lost 3 bases, the J end lost 4 bases, and 12 bases lay between the germline ends. Germline values: CDR1 SGHTS, CDR2 YDEGEE. There are 14 residues in the CDR3. Combining the CDR3 with reference TRBV5-8 and TRBJ2-3 gives the whole variable domain EAGVTQSPTHLIKTRGQQATLRCSPISGHTSVYWYQQALGLGLQFLLWYDEGEERNRGNFPPRFSGRQFPNYSSELNVNALELEDSALYLCASSWGGQSDTQYFGPGTRLTVL.

This clone was counted between two and nine times. The CDR3 reads CASSAATGSYEQYF. DNA for the CDR3: TGTGCCAGCAGCGCAGCGACAGGCTCCTACGAGCAGTACTTC. This chain uses TRBV9 with TRBJ2-7; a weak D match, TRBD1 (6 bases). Germline assignment: CDR1 SGDLS and CDR2 YYNGEE. Trimming pared 3 bases from V and 0 bases from J, leaving 10 bases between. The CDR3 consists of 14 residues.

The chain couples TRBV7-9 to TRBJ2-5, with D possibly TRBD2 on 5 matching bases. The CDR3 has 17 residues. Trimming took 1 base from V and 2 from J, leaving 17 bases between them. CDR1 is SEHNR, CDR2 FQNEAQ, per germline (reference sequence). As DNA, the CDR3 is TGTGCCAGCAGCTTAGAGCTAGGGAGTCTGATGCAAGAGACCCAGTACTTC. It is translated as CASSLELGSLMQETQYF.

The chain joins TRBV19 to TRBJ2-4; the D is unclear. V lost 3 bases to trimming and J lost 5 bases, with 11 bases between them. Per the germline V gene, CDR1 is LNHDA and CDR2 is SQIVND (reference sequence). The CDR3 length is 14 residues. The CDR3 protein is CASSMDDRQNIQYF. The DNA for the CDR3 is TGTGCCAGTAGTATGGATGACCGGCAAAACATTCAGTACTTC.

The V gene is TRBV18, the J gene TRBJ1-6, with TRBD1 matching over 9 bases. V lost 3 bases, J lost 8 bases, and 2 bases stayed unmatched. Per germline, CDR1 KGHSH and CDR2 LQKENI. The CDR3 spans 14 residues. CDR3 DNA: TGTGCCAGCTCACCGGGACAGGGCTATTCACCCCTCCACTTT. As protein: CASSPGQGYSPLHF.

This clone showed up just a few times. Other nucleotide sequences in the sample specify the same CDR3. The rearrangement joins TRBV5-1 to TRBJ2-2; D might be TRBD2 (6 bases). V was pared by 0 bases and J by 3 bases, with 6 bases between. The germline V gene encodes CDR1 SGHRS and CDR2 YFSETQ. This CDR3 comprises 14 residues. The CDR3 DNA sequence: TGCGCCAGCAGCTTGGCGGGAGACACCGGGGAGCTGTTTTTT. Its translation is CASSLAGDTGELFF.

This clone was recorded a few times. V and J are TRBV7-9 and TRBJ1-5; D remains ambiguous. V lost 4 bases and J lost 4, with 11 bases in between. CDR3 length equals 14 residues. The germline V gene has CDR1 SEHNR and CDR2 FQNEAQ (reference sequence). In DNA, the CDR3 is TGTGCCAGCAGCTCTAATCCGGATAATCAGCCCCAGCATTTT. Its protein is CASSSNPDNQPQHF.

V and J are TRBV5-8 and TRBJ2-7, with unresolved D. Germline V gene sequence: CDR1 SGHTS, CDR2 YDEGEE. The length of the CDR3 is 10 residues. V lost 2 bases, J lost 12 bases, and 9 bases lay in between. As DNA, the CDR3 is TGTGCCAGCAGCTTCAGGAGCGTGTACTTC. Its translation is CASSFRSVYF.

This chain links TRBV5-1 with TRBJ1-2, with D uncertain. Between the trimmed V and J ends, which lost 0 bases and 4 bases, there was a span of 7 bases. The germline V gene has CDR1 SGHRS and CDR2 YFSETQ. The length of the CDR3 is 13 residues. CDR3 coding DNA: TGCGCCAGCAGCTTGGCCGGCAGCTATGGCTACACCTTC. This encodes CASSLAGSYGYTF.

V usage is TRBV7-3 and J usage is TRBJ2-6; possible D gene TRBD1, 5 bases. The CDR3 is 16 amino acids. CDR1 and CDR2 from the germline V gene are SGHTA and FQGTGA. V was pared by 6 bases and J by 1 base, with 13 bases between. The CDR3 sequence: CASSRGSGSGANVLTF. DNA of the CDR3: TGTGCCAGCAGTAGAGGTTCAGGGTCTGGGGCCAACGTCCTGACTTTC. The full variable domain, with the rest looked up from reference TRBV7-3 and TRBJ2-6, is GAGVSQTPSNKVTEKGKYVELRCDPISGHTALYWYRQSLGQGPEFLIYFQGTGAADDSGLPNDRFFAVRPEGSVSTLKIQRTERGDSAVYLCASSRGSGSGANVLTFGAGSRLTVL.

This sequence joins TRBV7-8 and TRBJ2-6, with 7 bases lining up with TRBD1. The CDR3 sequence is 18 residues long. V lost 7 bases and J lost 1; bases outside the gene matches: 13. Germline V gene lookup returns CDR1 SGHVS and CDR2 FQNEAQ. The CDR3 DNA is TGTGCCAGCACCCAATTACAGGGGTTCCTGTCTGGGGCCAACGTCCTGACTTTC. Amino acids: CASTQLQGFLSGANVLTF.

The CDR3 protein is CSSRPASGGEQFF. The DNA of the CDR3 is TGCAGCTCCAGGCCGGCTAGCGGGGGTGAGCAGTTCTTC. J is TRBJ2-1 and V is TRBV29-1; 10 bases line up with TRBD2. V was pared by 8 bases and J by 9 bases, with 10 bases of the junction left unmatched. Germline lookup yields CDR1 SQVTM and CDR2 ANQGSEA. This CDR3 spans 13 amino acids.

Only one count was recorded for this clone. The chain is built from TRBV28 and TRBJ2-3; TRBD2 agrees at 12 bases. The CDR3 has 17 amino acids. Germline V lookup: CDR1 MDHEN, CDR2 SYDVKM. V lost 2 bases, J lost 1 base, and 4 bases stayed unmatched. The CDR3, as DNA: TGTGCCAGCAGTTTACTAGCGGGAGGGGTAGGCACAGATACGCAGTATTTT. Its translation: CASSLLAGGVGTDTQYF.

The chain couples TRBV9 to TRBJ1-1; the D is unclear. Germline V lookup: CDR1 SGDLS, CDR2 YYNGEE. Trimming left V 0 bases short and J 1 base short, with 1 base between. CDR3 length: 12 residues. The CDR3 reads CASSVANTEAFF. CDR3 bases: TGTGCCAGCAGCGTAGCGAACACTGAAGCTTTCTTT.

The genes are TRBV19 and TRBJ2-7; 13 nucleotides agree with TRBD2. J was trimmed by 6 bases and V by 3 bases; bases with no gene match: 17. The germline V gene encodes CDR1 LNHDA and CDR2 SQIVND (reference sequence). The CDR3 covers 19 residues. The DNA of the CDR3 is TGTGCCAGTAGTATCCTGGGACTAGCGGGGACCCTTGAGCGTTGCGAGCAGTACTTC. Protein: CASSILGLAGTLERCEQYF.

This chain joins TRBV6-1 and TRBJ2-5; D ambiguous. V lost 3 bases and J lost 7, with 9 bases in between. Germline loops: CDR1 MNHNS, CDR2 SASEGT. The CDR3 spans 12 residues. CDR3 in amino acids: CASSEGYGTQYF. The CDR3 DNA sequence: TGTGCCAGCAGTGAGGGATATGGGACCCAGTACTTC.

CDR3 nucleotide sequence: TGTGCCACCAGTGACCGTCGACAGGGAGACACCGGGGAGCTGTTTTTT. Residues: CATSDRRQGDTGELFF. V and J are TRBV24-1 and TRBJ2-2; the match to TRBD1 covers 7 bases. V lost 4 bases, J lost 3 bases, and 7 bases stayed unmatched. The length of the CDR3 is 16 residues. CDR1 is KGHDR, CDR2 SFDVKD, per germline.

This rearrangement joins TRBV5-1 to TRBJ2-2, with D perhaps TRBD1 (6 bases). Trimming took off 2 bases at V and 7 bases at J, with 9 bases between the two ends. The CDR3 is made up of 13 amino acids. Germline loops: CDR1 SGHRS, CDR2 YFSETQ. CDR3 loop: CASSFTGHGELFF. In nucleotides, the CDR3 is TGCGCCAGCAGCTTTACAGGGCACGGGGAGCTGTTTTTT.

The CDR3 region is CAGGETEQFF. The DNA for the CDR3 is TGTGCCGGGGGCGAAACTGAGCAGTTCTTC. This sequence joins TRBV7-9 and TRBJ2-1, with D possibly being TRBD1 (6 bases). Per the germline V gene, CDR1 is SEHNR and CDR2 is FQNEAQ (reference sequence). CDR3 length: 10 residues. V was cut by 11 bases and J by 9 bases, with 11 bases left in between.

This clone was recorded a few times. The gene calls are TRBV10-3 and TRBJ2-1, with D uncertain. The germline V and J ends were trimmed by 11 bases and 8 bases, with 19 bases remaining between them. From germline, CDR1 is ENHRY and CDR2 SYGVKD. CDR3 length: 13 amino acids. The CDR3, as DNA: TGTGCCGCCAGAAGTAGCCTAGGCGATGAGCAGTTCTTC. This encodes CAARSSLGDEQFF.

This clone occurred once. V gene TRBV7-9 combines with J gene TRBJ2-7; possibly TRBD2 for D (7 bases). The V gene's germline CDR1 is SEHNR and CDR2 FQNEAQ (reference sequence). V was cut by 5 bases and J by 1 base, with 24 bases left in between. CDR3 length: 18 amino acids. The CDR3 nucleotides are TGTGCCAGCAGCCCACGGGGGGCGCAGGGAGTGGAGTCCTACGAGCAGTACTTC. Translated: CASSPRGAQGVESYEQYF.

The chain couples TRBV2 to TRBJ2-1; D uncertain. The CDR3 is 13 amino acids. Trimming removed 4 bases from V and 5 bases from J, with 9 bases in between. Germline V gene data show CDR1 as SNHLY and CDR2 as FYNNEI. This CDR3 is CASSVVRDNEQFF. CDR3 sequence (DNA): TGTGCCAGCAGTGTAGTTAGAGACAATGAGCAGTTCTTC.

This sequence joins TRBV4-2 and TRBJ1-4, with 10 bases that match TRBD1. The CDR3 extends over 17 amino acids. Trimming took 0 bases from V and 1 from J; bases not matched to a gene: 2. Germline assignment: CDR1 LGHNA and CDR2 YNFKEQ. The CDR3 protein is CASSQDGDRGTNEKLFF. CDR3 DNA: TGTGCCAGCAGCCAAGATGGGGACAGGGGAACTAATGAAAAACTGTTTTTT.

The rearrangement joins TRBV18 to TRBJ2-6; 8 nucleotides agree with TRBD1. The V and J ends lost 6 bases and 2 bases, in that order; junction bases with no gene match: 12. The germline CDR1 and CDR2 sequences are KGHSH and LQKENI. CDR3 size: 18 residues. Here the CDR3 reads CASSRQRTGPAGANVLTF. CDR3 nucleotides: TGTGCCAGCTCTCGTCAAAGGACAGGGCCAGCTGGGGCCAACGTCCTGACTTTC.